The source of this T cell receptor (beta chain) is a study of cytomegalovirus exposure and HLA in healthy donors. Study context: An earlier analysis found roughly 110 million unique TCR beta sequences from around 180 million T cells.

Study findings and constraints: The authors excluded some V segments, including TRBV6-2 and TRBV6-3, as indistinguishable. A later analysis reportedly found fewer N-insertions in an Asian-associated ancestry cluster than the approximately 660-donor mean. A later analysis revealed that TCR association rates differed between HLA loci, peaking at DRB1 and bottoming out at HLA-C.

The PCR employed 60 Vbeta primers together with 13 Jbeta primers. Assay: immunoSEQ multiplex PCR; the TCRdb copy retains only in-frame clones and omits some. The sample yields some 180,000 clones, more than 60% seen once. This clone has only a few counts. Its matching antigen is unknown. CDR3 length: 13 amino acids. Per the germline V gene, CDR1 is SEHNR and CDR2 is FQNEAQ (reference sequence). Trimming took off 1 base at V and 8 bases at J, with 11 bases between the two ends. The rearrangement links TRBV7-9 to TRBJ1-2; TRBD1 might be the D (6 bases). Material for sequencing was PBMCs. The clonotype comes from a woman aged 60-75 years in good health and CMV-seropositive. This CDR3 reads CASSLGSGEGYTF. CDR3 bases: TGTGCCAGCAGCTTAGGTTCAGGGGAAGGCTACACCTTC.